This T cell receptor (beta chain) is drawn from a study of shared clonotypes between healthy human individuals. About the study: Per donor, CD8 memory used one plate, CD8 naive used two, CD4 memory used three and CD4 naive used three. Overall study results and limits: About 5% of naive CD4 clonotypes were shared across several donors. The expectation was that sequencing depth would affect clonotype sharing among donors. Clonotypes not shared had lower generation probabilities than those common to all four donors.

Some clones are missing from TCRdb's copy, which holds only in-frame ones; the method was immunoSEQ multiplex PCR. This sample carries some 2 million clones, 95% of them seen once, and the ten largest clones take 0.1% to 0.15%. In germline, CDR1 is SGHRS, CDR2 YFSETQ. The ends were cut back, 4 bases at V and 3 bases at J, with 9 bases in the middle. The CDR3 contains 13 residues. A word on this clone: The antigen is not known.

The sample taken for sequencing was naive CD4+ T cells sorted from blood. The subset was: CD45RA+ positively selected. V and J are TRBV5-1 and TRBJ2-3; D not certain. The origin of this receptor is a young man in good health. The CDR3 is CASSLRNTDTQYF. The CDR3 DNA sequence: TGCGCCAGCAGCCTCCGTAATACAGATACGCAGTATTTT.